This T cell receptor beta chain was obtained from a study of response to subunit inactivated influenza vaccine. Findings of the study overall: Each seasonal influenza vaccination, the authors suggested, recruits few new T cells.

In the case of this clonotype: The antigen is undetermined.

Per germline, CDR1 SEHNR and CDR2 FQNEAQ (reference sequence). Trimming removed 7 bases at V and 7 bases at J, with 13 bases between. This CDR3 is 13 amino acids long. TCRdb called the RT-PCR reads again in MiXCR, with one record for every CDR3 protein. The table records more than 700,000 distinct CDR3 sequences, over 20% of them present only once. The genes are TRBV7-9 and TRBJ1-4; the D is unclear. Material: PBMCs from blood, obtained roughly 5 days after vaccination. The TCR sequence derives from a man aged 45 to 65 who received an inactivated influenza vaccine. This CDR3 is CASNPNIGEKLFF. In nucleotides, the CDR3 is TGTGCCAGCAACCCGAATATCGGTGAAAAACTGTTTTTT.